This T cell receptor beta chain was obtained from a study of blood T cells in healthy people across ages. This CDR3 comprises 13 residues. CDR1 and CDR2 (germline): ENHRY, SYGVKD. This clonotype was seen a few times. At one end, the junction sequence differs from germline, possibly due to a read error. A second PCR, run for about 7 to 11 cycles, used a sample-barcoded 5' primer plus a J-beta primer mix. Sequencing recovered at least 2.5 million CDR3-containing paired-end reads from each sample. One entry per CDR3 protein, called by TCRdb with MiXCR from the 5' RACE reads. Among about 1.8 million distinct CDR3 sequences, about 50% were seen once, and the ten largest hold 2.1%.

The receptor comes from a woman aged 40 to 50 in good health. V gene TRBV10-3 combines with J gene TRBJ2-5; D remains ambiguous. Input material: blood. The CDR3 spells CASSDTTQETQYF. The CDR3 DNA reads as TGTGCCAGCAGTGACACAACCCAAGAGACCCAGTACTTC.